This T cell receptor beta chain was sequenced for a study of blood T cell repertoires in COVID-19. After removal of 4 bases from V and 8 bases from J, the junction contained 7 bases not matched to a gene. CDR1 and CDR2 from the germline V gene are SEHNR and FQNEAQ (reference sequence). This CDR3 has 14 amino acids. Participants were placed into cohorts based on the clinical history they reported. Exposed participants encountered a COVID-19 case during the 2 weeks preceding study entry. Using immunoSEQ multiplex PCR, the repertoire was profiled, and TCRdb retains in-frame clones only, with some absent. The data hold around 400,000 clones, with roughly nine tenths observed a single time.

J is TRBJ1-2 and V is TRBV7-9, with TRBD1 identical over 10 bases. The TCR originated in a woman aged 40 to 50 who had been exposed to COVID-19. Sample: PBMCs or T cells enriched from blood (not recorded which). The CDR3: CASSSRLTGGGYTF. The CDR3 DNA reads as TGTGCCAGCAGCTCCCGCCTGACAGGGGGCGGCTACACCTTC.